The 7 T cell receptor beta chains in this list originate from one sample, sequenced in a study of blood T cell repertoires in COVID-19. Sequenced by immunoSEQ multiplex PCR; TCRdb stores in-frame clones only, minus some. The profile shows hundreds of thousands of clones, around 84% of them singletons. The sequenced sample was PBMCs or T cells enriched from blood (not recorded which). These receptors came from a man aged 25-40 years with acute COVID-19.

The CDR3 loop reads CSPRTSANEQFF. In nucleotides, the CDR3 is TGCAGCCCTAGGACTAGCGCGAATGAGCAGTTCTTC. The V and J genes are TRBV29-1 and TRBJ2-1; 9 nucleotides align to TRBD2. V dropped 8 bases and J dropped 7; count of bases not matched to a gene: 6. Germline V gene sequence: CDR1 SQVTM, CDR2 ANQGSEA. The CDR3 length is 12 residues.

The chain uses TRBV9 and TRBJ1-1, with 7 positions matching TRBD1. This CDR3 has 14 residues. Germline assignment: CDR1 SGDLS and CDR2 YYNGEE. V was pared by 0 bases and J by 5 bases, with 4 bases of the junction left unmatched. This chain's CDR3 is CASSVVGRGTEAFF. As DNA, the CDR3 is TGTGCCAGCAGCGTAGTAGGCAGGGGGACTGAAGCTTTCTTT. The full variable domain, its missing parts supplied by reference TRBV9 and TRBJ1-1, is DSGVTQTPKHLITATGQRVTLRCSPRSGDLSVYWYQQSLDQGLQFLIQYYNGEERAKGNILERFSAQQFPDLHSELNLSSLELGDSALYFCASSVVGRGTEAFFGQGTRLTVV.

This clone has just one count. The chain combines TRBV6-5 with TRBJ1-2, with 9 bases that match TRBD1. V shed 6 bases and J 3 bases; nucleotides not matched to a gene: 8. The germline V gene has CDR1 MNHEY and CDR2 SVGAGI. CDR3 length: 15 amino acids. The CDR3 DNA reads TGTGCCAGCAGGCGCGACAGGGGGAAAGACTATGGCTACACCTTC. This translates into CASRRDRGKDYGYTF.

The genes are TRBV7-9 and TRBJ2-7; 10 bases are shared with TRBD1. The junction had 5 bases not matched to a gene; V was cut back by 5 bases and J by 1 base. The CDR3 length is 15 residues. Per germline, CDR1 SEHNR and CDR2 FQNEAQ (reference sequence). The CDR3 bases are TGTGCCAGCAGCGTAGGGACAGGGGTTTCCTACGAGCAGTACTTC. It codes for CASSVGTGVSYEQYF.

The CDR3 coding sequence is TGCGCCAGCAGTCCGGTAACAGACATGAACACTGAAGCTTTCTTT. The encoded protein is CASSPVTDMNTEAFF. J is TRBJ1-1 and V is TRBV4-1; no clear D gene. Germline V lookup: CDR1 MGHRA, CDR2 YSYEKL. Trimming left V 6 bases short and J 0 bases short, with 14 bases between. The CDR3 loop spans 15 amino acids.

The rearrangement uses TRBV7-9 and TRBJ1-2; D is perhaps TRBD1 (5 bases). CDR1 and CDR2 from the germline V gene are SEHNR and FQNEAQ (reference sequence). With 6 bases removed from V and 0 bases from J, the gap between germline ends came to 14 bases. The CDR3 consists of 15 residues. The CDR3 sequence: CASRAGLGTNYGYTF. CDR3 nucleotide sequence: TGTGCCAGCAGGGCAGGGTTAGGAACTAACTATGGCTACACCTTC.

This chain links TRBV6-5 with TRBJ2-2, with TRBD1 identical over 8 bases. The junction had 9 bases not matched to a gene; V was cut back by 6 bases and J by 6 bases. Germline CDR1 and CDR2: MNHEY and SVGAGI. This CDR3 spans 15 amino acids. DNA for the CDR3: TGTGCCAGCAGCCCCGGCAGGGGGCTTGCCGGGGAGCTGTTTTTT. It specifies CASSPGRGLAGELFF.